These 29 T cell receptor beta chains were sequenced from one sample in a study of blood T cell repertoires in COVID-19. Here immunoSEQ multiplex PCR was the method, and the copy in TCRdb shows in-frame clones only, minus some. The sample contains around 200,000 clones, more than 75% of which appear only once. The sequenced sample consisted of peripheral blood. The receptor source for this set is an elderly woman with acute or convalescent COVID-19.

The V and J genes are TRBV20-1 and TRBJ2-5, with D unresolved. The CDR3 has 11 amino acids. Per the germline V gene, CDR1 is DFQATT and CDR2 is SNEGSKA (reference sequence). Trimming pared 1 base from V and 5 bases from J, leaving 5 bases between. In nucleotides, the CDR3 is TGCAGTGCTAGAGTTTCGGAGACCCAGTACTTC. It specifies CSARVSETQYF.

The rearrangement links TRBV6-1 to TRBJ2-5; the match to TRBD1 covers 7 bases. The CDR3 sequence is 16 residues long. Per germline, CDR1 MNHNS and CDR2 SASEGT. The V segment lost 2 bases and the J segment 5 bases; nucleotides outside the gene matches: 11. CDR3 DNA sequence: TGTGCCAGCAGTGAATTCTCGACAGGGTGGGTCGAGACCCAGTACTTC. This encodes CASSEFSTGWVETQYF.

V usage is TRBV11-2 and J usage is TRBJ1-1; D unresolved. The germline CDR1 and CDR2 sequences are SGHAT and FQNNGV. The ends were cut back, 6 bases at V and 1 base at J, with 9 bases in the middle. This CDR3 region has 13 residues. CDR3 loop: CASSSTRNTEAFF. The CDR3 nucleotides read TGTGCCAGCAGTTCCACGCGGAACACTGAAGCTTTCTTT.

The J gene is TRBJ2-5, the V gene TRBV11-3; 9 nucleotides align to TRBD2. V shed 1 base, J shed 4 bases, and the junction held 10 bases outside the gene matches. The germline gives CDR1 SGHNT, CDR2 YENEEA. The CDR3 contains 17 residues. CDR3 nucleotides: TGTGCCAGCAGCTTAGGAAGGATAGCGGGAGTCGGAGAGACCCAGTACTTC. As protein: CASSLGRIAGVGETQYF. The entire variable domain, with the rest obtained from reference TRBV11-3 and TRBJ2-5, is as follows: EAGVVQSPRYKIIEKKQPVAFWCNPISGHNTLYWYLQNLGQGPELLIRYENEEAVDDSQLPKDRFSAERLKGVDSTLKIQPAELGDSAVYLCASSLGRIAGVGETQYFGPGTRLLVL.

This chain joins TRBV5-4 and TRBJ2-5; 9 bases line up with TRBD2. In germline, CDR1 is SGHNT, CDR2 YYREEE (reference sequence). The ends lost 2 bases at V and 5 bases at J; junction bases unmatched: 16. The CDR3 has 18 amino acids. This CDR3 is CASSFFGSSGRSGETQYF. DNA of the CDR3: TGTGCCAGCAGCTTTTTCGGATCGAGCGGGAGGTCAGGGGAGACCCAGTACTTC.

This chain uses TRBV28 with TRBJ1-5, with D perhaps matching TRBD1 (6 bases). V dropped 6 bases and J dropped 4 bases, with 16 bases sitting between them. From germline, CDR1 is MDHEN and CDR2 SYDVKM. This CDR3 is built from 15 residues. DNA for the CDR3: TGTGCCAGCAGATACACAGGGTCGGCTAATCAGCCCCAGCATTTT. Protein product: CASRYTGSANQPQHF. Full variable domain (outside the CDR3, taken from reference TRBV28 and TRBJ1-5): DVKVTQSSRYLVKRTGEKVFLECVQDMDHENMFWYRQDPGLGLRLIYFSYDVKMKEKGDIPEGYSVSREKKERFSLILESASTNQTSMYLCASRYTGSANQPQHFGDGTRLSIL.

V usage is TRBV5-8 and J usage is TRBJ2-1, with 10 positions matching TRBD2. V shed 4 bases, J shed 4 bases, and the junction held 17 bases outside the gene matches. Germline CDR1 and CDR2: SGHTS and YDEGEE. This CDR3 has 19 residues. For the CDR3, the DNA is TGTGCCAGCAGCCCCCGCGGGGCCTCTAGCGGGAGTCGGTACAATGAGCAGTTCTTC. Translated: CASSPRGASSGSRYNEQFF.

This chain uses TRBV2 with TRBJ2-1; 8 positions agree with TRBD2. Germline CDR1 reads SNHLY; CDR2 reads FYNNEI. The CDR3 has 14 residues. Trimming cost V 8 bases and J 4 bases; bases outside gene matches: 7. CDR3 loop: CASLAGGTYNEQFF. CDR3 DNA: TGTGCCAGCCTCGCGGGAGGAACTTACAATGAGCAGTTCTTC.

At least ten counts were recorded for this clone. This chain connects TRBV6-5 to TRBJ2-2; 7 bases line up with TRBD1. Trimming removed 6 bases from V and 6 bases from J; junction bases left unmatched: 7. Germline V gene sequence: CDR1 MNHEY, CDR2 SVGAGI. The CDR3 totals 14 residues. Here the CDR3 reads CASRLQGIAGELFF. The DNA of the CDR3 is TGTGCCAGCAGGCTACAGGGGATCGCCGGGGAGCTGTTTTTT.

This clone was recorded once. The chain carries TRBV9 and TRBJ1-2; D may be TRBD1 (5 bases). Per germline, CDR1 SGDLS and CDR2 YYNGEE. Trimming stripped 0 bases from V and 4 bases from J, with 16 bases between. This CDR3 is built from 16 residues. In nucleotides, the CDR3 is TGTGCCAGCAGCGTAGGTGGGTCAGGGTTGCCCTATGGCTACACCTTC. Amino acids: CASSVGGSGLPYGYTF.

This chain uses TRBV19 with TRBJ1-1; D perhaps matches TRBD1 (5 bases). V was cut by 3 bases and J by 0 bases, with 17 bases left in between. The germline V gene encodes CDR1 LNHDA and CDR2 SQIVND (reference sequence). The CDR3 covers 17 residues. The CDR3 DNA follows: TGTGCCAGTAGTATCGCCAGGTCGGAGGGGATGAACACTGAAGCTTTCTTT. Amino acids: CASSIARSEGMNTEAFF.

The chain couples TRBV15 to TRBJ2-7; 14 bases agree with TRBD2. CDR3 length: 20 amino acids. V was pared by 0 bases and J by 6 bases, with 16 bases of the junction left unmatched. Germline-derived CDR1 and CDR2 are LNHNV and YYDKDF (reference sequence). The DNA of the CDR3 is TGTGCCACCAGCAGAGAATCGCCGACCGGACTAGCGGGAGGCCTTAGCGAGCAGTACTTC. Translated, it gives CATSRESPTGLAGGLSEQYF.

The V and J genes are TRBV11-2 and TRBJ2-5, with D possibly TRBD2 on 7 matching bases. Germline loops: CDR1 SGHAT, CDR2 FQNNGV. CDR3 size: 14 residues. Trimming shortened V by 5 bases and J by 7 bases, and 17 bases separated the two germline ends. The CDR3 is CASSTRRGGRTQYF. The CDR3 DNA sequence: TGTGCCAGCAGCACCCGGAGGGGGGGAAGGACCCAGTACTTC.

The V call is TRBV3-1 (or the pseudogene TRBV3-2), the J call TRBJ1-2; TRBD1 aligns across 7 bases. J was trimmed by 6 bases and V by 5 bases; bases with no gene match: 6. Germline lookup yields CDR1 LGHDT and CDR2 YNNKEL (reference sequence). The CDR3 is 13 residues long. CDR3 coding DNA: TGTGCCAGCAGCTTACAGGGGTCCCATGGCTACACCTTC. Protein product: CASSLQGSHGYTF.

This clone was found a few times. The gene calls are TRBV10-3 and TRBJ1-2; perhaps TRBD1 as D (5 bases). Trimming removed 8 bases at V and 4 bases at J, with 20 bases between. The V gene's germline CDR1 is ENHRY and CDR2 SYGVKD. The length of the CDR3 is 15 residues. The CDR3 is CAILPFQGGVYGYTF. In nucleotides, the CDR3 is TGTGCCATCCTTCCTTTTCAGGGTGGCGTCTATGGCTACACCTTC.

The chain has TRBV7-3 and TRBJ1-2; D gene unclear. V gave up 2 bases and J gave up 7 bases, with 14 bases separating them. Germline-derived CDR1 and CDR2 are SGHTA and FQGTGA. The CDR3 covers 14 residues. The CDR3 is CASSLSAGRAGYTF. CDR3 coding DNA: TGTGCCAGCAGCTTATCAGCGGGGAGGGCTGGCTACACCTTC.

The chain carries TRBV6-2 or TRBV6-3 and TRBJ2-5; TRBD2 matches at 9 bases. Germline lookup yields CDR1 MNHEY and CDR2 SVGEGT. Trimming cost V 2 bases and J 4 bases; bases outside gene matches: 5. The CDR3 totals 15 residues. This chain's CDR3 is CASSYLAGSIETQYF. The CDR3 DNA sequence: TGTGCCAGCAGTTACCTAGCGGGGTCGATAGAGACCCAGTACTTC.

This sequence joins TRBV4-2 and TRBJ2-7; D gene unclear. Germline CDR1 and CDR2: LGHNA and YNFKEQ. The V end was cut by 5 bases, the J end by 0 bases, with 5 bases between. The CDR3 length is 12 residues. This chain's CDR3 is CASSGRSYEQYF. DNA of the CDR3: TGTGCCAGCAGCGGGCGCTCCTACGAGCAGTACTTC.

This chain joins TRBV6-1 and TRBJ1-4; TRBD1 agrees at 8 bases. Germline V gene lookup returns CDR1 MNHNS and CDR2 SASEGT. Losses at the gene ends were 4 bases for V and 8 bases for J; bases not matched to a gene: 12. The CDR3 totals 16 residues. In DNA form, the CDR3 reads TGTGCCAGCAGTGGGGACCGGGACAGGCTTTTCGAAAAACTGTTTTTT. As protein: CASSGDRDRLFEKLFF.

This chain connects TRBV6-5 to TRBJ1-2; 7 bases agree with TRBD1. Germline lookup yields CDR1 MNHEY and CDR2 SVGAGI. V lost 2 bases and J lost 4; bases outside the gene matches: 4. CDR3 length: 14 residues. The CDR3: CASSYGGQPYGYTF. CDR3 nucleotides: TGTGCCAGCAGTTACGGGGGACAGCCCTATGGCTACACCTTC.

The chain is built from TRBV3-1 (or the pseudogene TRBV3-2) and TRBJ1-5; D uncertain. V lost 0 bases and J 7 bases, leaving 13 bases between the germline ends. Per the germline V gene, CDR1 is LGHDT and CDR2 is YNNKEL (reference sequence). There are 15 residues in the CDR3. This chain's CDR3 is CASSQDSSFGQPQHF. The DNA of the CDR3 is TGTGCCAGCAGCCAAGATAGCAGTTTCGGGCAGCCCCAGCATTTT.

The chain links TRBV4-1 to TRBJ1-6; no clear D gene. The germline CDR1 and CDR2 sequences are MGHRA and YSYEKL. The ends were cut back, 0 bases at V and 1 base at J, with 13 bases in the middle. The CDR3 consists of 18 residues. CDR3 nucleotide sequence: TGCGCCAGCAGCCAAGATACTAGTCGGGGATCCTATAATTCACCCCTCCACTTT. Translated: CASSQDTSRGSYNSPLHF.

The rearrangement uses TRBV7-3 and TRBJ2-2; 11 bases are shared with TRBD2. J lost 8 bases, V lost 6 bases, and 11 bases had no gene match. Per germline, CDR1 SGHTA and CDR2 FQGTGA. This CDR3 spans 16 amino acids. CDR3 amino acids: CASSSGLAALRGELFF. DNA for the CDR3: TGTGCCAGCAGTTCGGGACTAGCGGCCCTCAGAGGGGAGCTGTTTTTT. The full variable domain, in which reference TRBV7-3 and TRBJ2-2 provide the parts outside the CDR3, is GAGVSQTPSNKVTEKGKYVELRCDPISGHTALYWYRQSLGQGPEFLIYFQGTGAADDSGLPNDRFFAVRPEGSVSTLKIQRTERGDSAVYLCASSSGLAALRGELFFGEGSRLTVL.

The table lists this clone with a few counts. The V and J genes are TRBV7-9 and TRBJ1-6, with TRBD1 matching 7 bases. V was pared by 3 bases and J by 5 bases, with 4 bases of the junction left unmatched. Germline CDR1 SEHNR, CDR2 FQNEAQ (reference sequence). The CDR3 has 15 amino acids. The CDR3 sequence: CASSLGTADNSPLHF. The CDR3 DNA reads TGTGCCAGCAGCTTGGGGACAGCAGATAATTCACCCCTCCACTTT.

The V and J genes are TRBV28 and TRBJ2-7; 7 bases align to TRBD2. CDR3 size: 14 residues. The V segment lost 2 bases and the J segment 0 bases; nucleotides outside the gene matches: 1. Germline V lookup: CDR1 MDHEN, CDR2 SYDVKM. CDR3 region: CASSLGGSSYEQYF. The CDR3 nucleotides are TGTGCCAGCAGTTTAGGCGGGAGCTCCTACGAGCAGTACTTC.

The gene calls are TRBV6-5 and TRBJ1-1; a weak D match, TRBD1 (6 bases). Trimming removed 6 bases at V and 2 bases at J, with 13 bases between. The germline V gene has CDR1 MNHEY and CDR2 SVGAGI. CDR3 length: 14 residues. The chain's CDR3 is CASRQQGDNTEAFF. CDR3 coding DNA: TGTGCCAGCAGGCAACAGGGAGATAACACTGAAGCTTTCTTT.

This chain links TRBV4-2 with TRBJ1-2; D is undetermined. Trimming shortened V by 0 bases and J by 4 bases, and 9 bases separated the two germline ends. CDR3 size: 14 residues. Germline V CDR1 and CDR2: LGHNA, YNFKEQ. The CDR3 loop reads CASSQEVQRYGYTF. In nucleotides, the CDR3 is TGTGCCAGCAGCCAAGAAGTGCAGCGCTATGGCTACACCTTC.

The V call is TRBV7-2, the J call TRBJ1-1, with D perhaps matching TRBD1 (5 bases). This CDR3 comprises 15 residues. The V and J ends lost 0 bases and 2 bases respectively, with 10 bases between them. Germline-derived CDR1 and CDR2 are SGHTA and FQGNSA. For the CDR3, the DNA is TGTGCCAGCAGCTTAGCGACAGCAAGTAACACTGAAGCTTTCTTT. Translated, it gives CASSLATASNTEAFF.

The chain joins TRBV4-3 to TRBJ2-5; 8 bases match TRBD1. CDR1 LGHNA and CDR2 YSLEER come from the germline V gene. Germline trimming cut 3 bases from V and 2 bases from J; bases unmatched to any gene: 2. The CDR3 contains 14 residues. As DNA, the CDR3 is TGCGCCAGCAGCCAGGGGACAGGTCAAGAGACCCAGTACTTC. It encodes CASSQGTGQETQYF.